These T cell receptor beta chains were read from a single sample in a study of CD8 T cells in ankylosing spondylitis. From the 5' RACE reads, TCRdb called clonotypes with MiXCR, one entry per CDR3 protein. The sample lists fewer than 550,000 distinct CDR3 sequences, roughly 5% occurring once. Sequencing was carried out using blood, either unsorted or a sorted T cell fraction (not recorded which). The receptors originated from a male donor with ankylosing spondylitis. The conserved cysteine and the conserved F or W are not part of the CDR3 here. Each record gives: J gene, V gene, clone size, D gene, CDR3 protein. A D gene is named only where the DNA matches it firmly. Expanded clones are given a class, and other clones once, few, many or no size at all.

TRBJ1-2	TRBV5-6	-	-	ASSLAAGGNGYT
TRBJ1-2	TRBV20-1	-	-	SARYFTGTQYGYT
TRBJ2-7	TRBV7-9	many	-	ASSLAGRDHEQY
TRBJ2-3	TRBV10-3	many	-	ASKGTGVTDTQY
TRBJ2-5	TRBV12-5	-	-	ASGLHRSAETQY
TRBJ2-1	TRBV12-3/TRBV12-4	many	TRBD2	ASSPSSGRTNEQF
TRBJ1-6	TRBV7-2	many	-	ASSSLGQGDNSPLH
TRBJ1-1	TRBV5-1	many	TRBD1	ASSLYRGRDIEAF
TRBJ1-5	TRBV5-6	many	-	ASSRFPQPQH
TRBJ2-7	TRBV12-3/TRBV12-4	-	-	ASSRELRYEQY
TRBJ2-5	TRBV5-1	-	-	ARSSNGETQY
TRBJ2-7	TRBV5-1	many	TRBD1	ASSVGQVGSEQY
TRBJ1-1	TRBV6-5	many	TRBD1	ASSLIQGADTEAF
TRBJ1-5	TRBV6-2/TRBV6-3	many	-	ASSYLRYQPQH
TRBJ2-3	TRBV2	-	-	ASSEGGRRADTQY
TRBJ2-1	TRBV20-1	few	-	SARSPGASSYNEQF
TRBJ1-1	TRBV6-5	few	-	ASSYSGEWDTEAF
TRBJ1-1	TRBV10-3	many	-	AISEHTEAF
TRBJ1-2	TRBV5-5	many	-	ASSERYYGYT
TRBJ2-7	TRBV6-2/TRBV6-3	few	TRBD2	ASSYRLAATYEQY
TRBJ1-1	TRBV29-1	many	TRBD1	SVARDRENTEAF
TRBJ2-3	TRBV5-6	many	-	ASSLRPGRGTDTQY
TRBJ2-3	TRBV15	many	TRBD1	ATSISGTGGPDTQY
TRBJ2-7	TRBV18	few	TRBD1	ASSPLPGQGGWD
TRBJ2-1	TRBV7-2	many	-	ASSPLGSYEQF
TRBJ2-7	TRBV12-3/TRBV12-4	many	-	ASSGPGRRAYEQY
TRBJ1-2	TRBV6-5	many	TRBD1	ASSYSSRRGLRGYT
TRBJ2-7	TRBV5-8	-	-	ASSTRDIYYEQY
TRBJ2-2	TRBV11-1	few	-	ASWGSTGELF
TRBJ2-1	TRBV7-9	-	-	ASSLLGIGNEQF
TRBJ2-4	TRBV4-2	many	TRBD2	ASSPGLAGGQNIQY
TRBJ1-2	TRBV5-8	many	-	ASSVPREEGYT
TRBJ2-1	TRBV6-1	-	-	ASSEDTATYNEQF
TRBJ1-4	TRBV12-3/TRBV12-4	many	TRBD1	ASSSTQGEQWEKLF
TRBJ2-1	TRBV21-1	many	-	ASSNSPAGQARTSGRGADEQF
TRBJ2-3	TRBV9	many	-	ASSVGSGGHTDTQY
TRBJ2-5	TRBV5-1	many	-	ASSLAPQGQETQY
TRBJ2-7	TRBV15	few	TRBD2	ATSRETSGSSDSYEQY
TRBJ2-1	TRBV7-9	-	-	ASSPIGEQF
TRBJ2-2	TRBV25-1	many	TRBD1	ASSDPRQGWTGELF
TRBJ2-2	TRBV6-2/TRBV6-3	many	-	ASTSGGGPKLF
TRBJ2-1	TRBV20-1	many	-	SARDHTYNEQF
TRBJ1-4	TRBV6-5	many	-	ASSYPSGGRVTKLF
TRBJ2-3	TRBV4-1	many	TRBD2	ASSQFTGGPGDTQY
TRBJ1-1	TRBV7-2	many	-	ASSLRQVVLNTEAF
TRBJ2-3	TRBV6-1	many	-	AVPDGVSTDTQY
TRBJ1-1	TRBV29-1	many	TRBD1	SAYGQGNTEAF
TRBJ2-7	TRBV5-1	many	-	ASSLGGIPSYEQY
TRBJ1-6	TRBV5-6	many	TRBD1	ASSLVRTGDSPLH
TRBJ1-4	TRBV5-5	many	-	ASSRVLAANEKLF
TRBJ2-2	TRBV24-1	many	TRBD1	ATSDFEGQGFAGELF
TRBJ2-7	TRBV5-6	many	-	ASSLARLTGGYEQY
TRBJ2-2	TRBV19	many	-	ASRYAGELF
TRBJ2-5	TRBV29-1	many	-	SVDEYQETQY
TRBJ1-2	TRBV14	few	-	ASSQAAGTGYGYT
TRBJ1-4	TRBV29-1	many	-	SVGGGRSNEKLF
TRBJ1-1	TRBV5-1	many	-	ASSLEHREFDEAF
TRBJ2-7	TRBV12-3/TRBV12-4	many	TRBD1	ASSLAWDRGDEQY
TRBJ2-7	TRBV6-2/TRBV6-3	many	-	ASSWGYIYEQY